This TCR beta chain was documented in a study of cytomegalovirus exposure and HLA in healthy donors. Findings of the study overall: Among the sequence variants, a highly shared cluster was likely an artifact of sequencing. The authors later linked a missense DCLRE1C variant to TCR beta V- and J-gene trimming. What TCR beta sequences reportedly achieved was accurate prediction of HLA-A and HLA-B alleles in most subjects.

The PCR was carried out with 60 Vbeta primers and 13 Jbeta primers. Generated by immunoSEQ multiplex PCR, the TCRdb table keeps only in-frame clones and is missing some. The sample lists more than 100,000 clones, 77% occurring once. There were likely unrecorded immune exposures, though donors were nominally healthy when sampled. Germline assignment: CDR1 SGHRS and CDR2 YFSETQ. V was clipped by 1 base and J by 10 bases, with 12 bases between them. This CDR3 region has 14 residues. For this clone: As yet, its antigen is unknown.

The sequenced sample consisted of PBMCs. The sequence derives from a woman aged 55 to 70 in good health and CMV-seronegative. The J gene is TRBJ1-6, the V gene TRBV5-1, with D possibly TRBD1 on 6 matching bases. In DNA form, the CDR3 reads TGCGCCAGCAGCTTGCTGGGGGCAAAATCACCCCTCCACTTT. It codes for CASSLLGAKSPLHF.